Listed below are T cell receptor beta chains from one sample, sequenced in a study of T-cell memory formation after mild COVID-19. TCRdb re-called the 5' RACE reads through MiXCR, storing one row per CDR3 protein. There are 350,000 to 450,000 distinct CDR3 sequences in the sample; around 20% occur only once, and around 8% lies in the top ten. Sequenced: PBMCs or a T cell subset sorted from them (not recorded which). These receptor sequences come from an adult woman who had mild COVID-19 (a few samples of this study predate the infection). Cell type and time point are not known. CDR3s include the opening cysteine and the closing phenylalanine or tryptophan. The D gene is left open where the match is weak. Size tells how often a clone was seen (once, few, many) or the class of an expanded clone, and some rows leave it out.

V gene	D gene	clone size	CDR3 length	J gene	CDR3 protein	CDR3 DNA
TRBV29-1	NA	NA	12	TRBJ1-2	CSVVRYDYGYTF	TGCAGCGTTGTGCGGTACGACTATGGCTACACCTTC
TRBV20-1	NA	few	14	TRBJ1-5	CSARGLRGVTAQHF	TGCAGTGCTAGAGGCCTCCGCGGGGTAACGGCCCAGCATTTT
TRBV20-1	TRBD2	NA	13	TRBJ2-3	CSAPSGGRDTQYF	TGCAGTGCCCCTAGCGGGGGAAGAGATACGCAGTATTTT
TRBV7-9	NA	many	16	TRBJ2-3	CASSPGSFYSTDTQYF	TGTGCCAGCAGCCCGGGGTCCTTTTATAGCACAGATACGCAGTATTTT
TRBV7-8	NA	NA	13	TRBJ2-2	CASSLRPTGELFF	TGTGCCAGCAGCTTACGCCCCACCGGGGAGCTGTTTTTT
TRBV3-1	NA	few	15	TRBJ2-7	CASTPGTTVRNEQYF	TGTGCCAGCACCCCCGGTACGACGGTCCGGAACGAGCAGTACTTC
TRBV30	NA	few	10	TRBJ2-1	CAWGNNEQFF	TGTGCCTGGGGAAACAATGAGCAGTTCTTC
TRBV7-9	NA	many	12	TRBJ2-1	CASRPPSNEQFF	TGTGCCAGCAGACCTCCTAGCAATGAGCAGTTCTTC
TRBV6-5	TRBD2	NA	19	TRBJ2-1	CASSYIKATSGPLENEQFF	TGTGCCAGCAGTTACATCAAGGCGACTAGCGGCCCTCTGGAAAATGAGCAGTTCTTC
TRBV7-9	NA	many	16	TRBJ1-4	CASSHWTAATNEKLFF	TGTGCCAGCAGTCACTGGACAGCCGCAACTAATGAAAAACTGTTTTTT
TRBV6-2/TRBV6-3	NA	NA	15	TRBJ1-5	CASTTRAGSYQPQHF	TGTGCCAGCACCACCCGGGCGGGCAGCTATCAGCCCCAGCATTTT
TRBV5-1	TRBD1	NA	14	TRBJ2-7	CASSLGTGRDEQYF	TGCGCCAGCAGCCTCGGGACAGGACGCGACGAGCAGTACTTC
TRBV18	TRBD1	NA	14	TRBJ1-1	CASSAYTGGSEAFF	TGTGCCAGCTCAGCCTATACAGGGGGCAGCGAAGCTTTCTTT
TRBV18	TRBD1	few	12	TRBJ1-1	CASSPRDSEAFF	TGTGCCAGCTCACCCCGGGACAGTGAAGCTTTCTTT
TRBV5-4	NA	NA	17	TRBJ2-3	CASSLSGAPSPTDTQYF	TGTGCCAGCAGCTTGTCGGGGGCCCCTTCACCCACAGATACGCAGTATTTT
TRBV6-6	NA	many	15	TRBJ1-5	CASSYLGKGNQPQHF	TGTGCCAGCAGTTACCTGGGGAAGGGCAATCAGCCCCAGCATTTT
TRBV7-6	TRBD2	many	15	TRBJ2-1	CASSLIAGSYNEQFF	TGTGCCAGCAGCTTAATAGCGGGCTCCTACAATGAGCAGTTCTTC
TRBV5-1	TRBD2	NA	18	TRBJ2-5	CASRLDRLAGGPSETQYF	TGCGCCAGCAGGCTTGACAGACTAGCGGGGGGGCCTTCTGAGACCCAGTACTTC
TRBV7-8	NA	few	13	TRBJ1-5	CASSLGLGQPQHF	TGTGCCAGCAGCTTAGGTCTCGGGCAGCCCCAGCATTTT
TRBV9	TRBD2	NA	17	TRBJ2-1	CASSVGKAGARHYEQFF	TGTGCCAGCAGCGTAGGTAAAGCGGGAGCCCGCCACTATGAGCAGTTCTTC
TRBV5-1	NA	few	15	TRBJ2-7	CASSLRLTAAYEQYF	TGCGCCAGCAGCTTGCGTCTGACGGCAGCCTACGAGCAGTACTTC
TRBV7-2	NA	NA	13	TRBJ1-1	CASSSARNTEAFF	TGTGCCAGCAGCTCCGCGAGGAACACTGAAGCTTTCTTT
TRBV6-2/TRBV6-3	TRBD1	few	17	TRBJ2-3	CASSSPSGTGHTDTQYF	TGTGCCAGCAGCAGTCCCTCCGGGACAGGGCACACAGATACGCAGTATTTT
TRBV12-3/TRBV12-4	NA	NA	18	TRBJ1-5	CASSVFPRRTWGNQPQHF	TGTGCCAGCAGTGTTTTCCCCAGGAGGACGTGGGGCAATCAGCCCCAGCATTTT
TRBV18	NA	few	18	TRBJ1-3	CASSPKRTDVLFGNTIYF	TGTGCCAGCTCACCCAAACGGACAGACGTTCTCTTCGGAAACACCATATATTTT
TRBV24-1	NA	NA	15	TRBJ1-1	CATSGPGDANTEAFF	TGTGCCACCAGCGGCCCTGGGGACGCGAACACTGAAGCTTTCTTT
TRBV27	TRBD1	many	14	TRBJ2-1	CASSQDRGYNEQFF	TGTGCCAGCAGTCAGGACAGGGGCTACAATGAGCAGTTCTTC
TRBV24-1	NA	few	14	TRBJ2-1	CATSDLGPYNEQFF	TGTGCCACCAGTGATTTAGGACCTTACAATGAGCAGTTCTTC
TRBV7-2	NA	NA	16	TRBJ2-7	CASSFYRSASSYEQYF	TGTGCCAGCAGCTTTTATCGATCGGCAAGCTCCTACGAGCAGTACTTC
TRBV5-5	TRBD1	few	16	TRBJ2-6	CASSPGQASGANVLTF	TGTGCCAGCAGCCCCGGACAGGCCTCTGGGGCCAACGTCCTGACTTTC
TRBV12-3/TRBV12-4	TRBD2	NA	16	TRBJ2-1	CASSPGAGGPFNEQFF	TGTGCCAGCAGCCCCGGCGCGGGAGGGCCTTTCAATGAGCAGTTCTTC
TRBV3-1	NA	NA	14	TRBJ2-7	CASSQANRVGEQYF	TGTGCCAGCAGCCAAGCCAACAGGGTAGGCGAGCAGTACTTC
TRBV12-3/TRBV12-4	NA	NA	11	TRBJ2-7	CSSSWADEQYF	TGTTCCAGCAGTTGGGCCGACGAGCAGTACTTC
TRBV15	NA	many	17	TRBJ2-2	CATSRVKGTRETGELFF	TGTGCCACCAGCAGAGTAAAAGGGACACGGGAGACCGGGGAGCTGTTTTTT
TRBV7-9	NA	few	12	TRBJ1-1	CASSLVMSEAFF	TGTGCCAGCAGCTTAGTGATGTCTGAAGCTTTCTTT
TRBV6-5	NA	NA	15	TRBJ1-2	CASRRTVQSNYGYTF	TGTGCCAGCAGAAGGACAGTTCAGTCTAACTATGGCTACACCTTC
TRBV5-1	NA	NA	18	TRBJ2-2	CASSLDLVGTLNTGELFF	TGCGCCAGCAGCTTGGACCTCGTAGGAACCTTGAACACCGGGGAGCTGTTTTTT
TRBV5-5	TRBD1	NA	17	TRBJ1-2	CASSLGTGGASSYGYTF	TGTGCCAGCAGTCTCGGGACAGGGGGCGCGAGTAGCTATGGCTACACCTTC
TRBV29-1	NA	NA	17	TRBJ1-2	CSVEGSWGRSANYGYTF	TGCAGCGTTGAAGGTAGCTGGGGGCGTTCTGCTAACTATGGCTACACCTTC
TRBV4-3	TRBD2	many	17	TRBJ2-3	CASSQDVAGWGTDTQYF	TGCGCCAGCAGCCAAGACGTAGCGGGGTGGGGCACAGATACGCAGTATTTT
TRBV7-2	TRBD1	NA	14	TRBJ2-1	CASSAGTGGWGQFF	TGTGCCAGCAGCGCCGGGACAGGGGGCTGGGGGCAGTTCTTC
TRBV5-1	NA	few	15	TRBJ1-2	CASSLSPGGDYGYTF	TGCGCCAGCAGCTTGTCTCCAGGCGGCGACTATGGCTACACCTTC
TRBV12-3/TRBV12-4	NA	few	13	TRBJ1-2	CASSLVGGYGYTF	TGTGCCAGCAGTTTAGTCGGAGGGTATGGCTACACCTTC
TRBV7-2	NA	NA	15	TRBJ2-7	CASSLRRGRNYEQYF	TGTGCCAGCAGCTTAAGACGGGGCCGGAACTACGAGCAGTACTTC
TRBV7-9	NA	NA	12	TRBJ2-7	CASSLTGQEQYF	TGTGCCAGCAGCCTAACAGGGCAAGAGCAGTACTTC
TRBV9	TRBD1	few	15	TRBJ1-5	CASSGTGQGNQPQHF	TGTGCCAGCAGCGGAACGGGACAGGGTAATCAGCCCCAGCATTTT